This T cell receptor beta chain is from a study of blood T cell repertoires in COVID-19. Here immunoSEQ multiplex PCR was the method, and the copy in TCRdb shows in-frame clones only, minus some. The sample has about 120,000 clones, about 85% seen once. The CDR3 contains 16 residues. CDR1 and CDR2 from the germline V gene are SGDLS and YYNGEE. Trimming left V 3 bases short and J 0 bases short, with 12 bases between. The V and J genes are TRBV9 and TRBJ2-2; D is unresolved. This receptor was obtained from an elderly man with active or convalescent COVID-19. The sequenced material came from peripheral blood. The CDR3 bases are TGTGCCAGCAGCGCCTTGTCGACACCGAACACCGGGGAGCTGTTTTTT. It codes for CASSALSTPNTGELFF.